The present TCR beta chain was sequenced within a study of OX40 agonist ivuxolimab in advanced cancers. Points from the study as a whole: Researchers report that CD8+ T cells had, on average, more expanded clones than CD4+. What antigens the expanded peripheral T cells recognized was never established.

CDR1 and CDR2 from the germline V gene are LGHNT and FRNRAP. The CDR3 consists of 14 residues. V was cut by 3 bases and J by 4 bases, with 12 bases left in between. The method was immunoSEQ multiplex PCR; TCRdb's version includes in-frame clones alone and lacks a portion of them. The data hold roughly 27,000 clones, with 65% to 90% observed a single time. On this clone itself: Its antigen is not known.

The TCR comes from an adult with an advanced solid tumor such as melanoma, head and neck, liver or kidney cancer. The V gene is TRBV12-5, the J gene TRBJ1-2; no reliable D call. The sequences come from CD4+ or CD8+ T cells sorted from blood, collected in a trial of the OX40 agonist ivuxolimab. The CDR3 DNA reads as TGTGCTAGTGGTTTTTTCCAGACCCCCTATGGCTACACCTTC. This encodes CASGFFQTPYGYTF.